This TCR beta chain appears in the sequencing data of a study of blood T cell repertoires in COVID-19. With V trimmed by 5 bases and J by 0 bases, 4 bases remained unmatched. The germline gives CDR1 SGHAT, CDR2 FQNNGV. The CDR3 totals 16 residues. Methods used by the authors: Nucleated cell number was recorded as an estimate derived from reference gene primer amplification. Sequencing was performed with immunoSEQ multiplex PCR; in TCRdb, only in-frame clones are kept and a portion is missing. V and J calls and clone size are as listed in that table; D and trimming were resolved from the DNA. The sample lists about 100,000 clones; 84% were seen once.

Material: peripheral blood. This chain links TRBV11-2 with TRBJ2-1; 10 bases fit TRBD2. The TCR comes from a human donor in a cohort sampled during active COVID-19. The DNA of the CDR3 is TGTGCCAGCAGCCCCCGGACTAGCGGCTCCTACAATGAGCAGTTCTTC. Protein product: CASSPRTSGSYNEQFF.